The rows below give T cell receptor beta chains drawn from one sample of a study of T-cell reconstitution after alpha-beta-depleted transplantation in children. Each CDR3 protein gets one entry after TCRdb re-called the PCR reads with MiXCR. This sample has approximately 89,000 distinct CDR3 sequences; 15% to 18% occur once, and the top ten carry roughly 21%. Specimen: PBMCs, mostly from graft donor cells, collected 180 days after TCRalphabeta/CD19-depleted stem cell transplant. Receptors were obtained from a male patient between 2 and 15 years old who had a stem cell transplant for acute lymphoblastic leukemia, so the T cells may come from the graft donor. Both conserved end residues are trimmed from each CDR3. The order of the fields is J gene, V gene, CDR3 protein.

J: TRBJ2-3
V: TRBV20-1
CDR3: SATALDSTDTQY

J: TRBJ2-5
V: TRBV7-2
CDR3: ASSGGGLAQETQY

J: TRBJ2-3
V: TRBV5-6
CDR3: ASIRHATDTQY

J: TRBJ2-3
V: TRBV6-5
CDR3: ASSYPGQGKSTDTQY

J: TRBJ2-3
V: TRBV10-3
CDR3: AILAASTDTQY

J: TRBJ2-2
V: TRBV11-2
CDR3: ASSLDLPGPGGTGELF

J: TRBJ2-1
V: TRBV7-7
CDR3: ASSLPGPNEQF

J: TRBJ1-5
V: TRBV7-6
CDR3: ASSSSSHQPQH

J: TRBJ2-3
V: TRBV6-5
CDR3: ASSYSGGNTDTQY

J: TRBJ2-7
V: TRBV20-1
CDR3: SAASTYEQY

J: TRBJ1-2
V: TRBV20-1
CDR3: SASVDYGYT

J: TRBJ1-3
V: TRBV20-1
CDR3: SARELDTIY

J: TRBJ2-2
V: TRBV7-8
CDR3: ASGPRGPGTGELF

J: TRBJ1-2
V: TRBV3-1
CDR3: ASSQDQTGSVRGYT

J: TRBJ2-7
V: TRBV12-3/TRBV12-4
CDR3: ASSLSDRGRSEQY

J: TRBJ2-7
V: TRBV7-2
CDR3: ASSWSGGGIYEQY

J: TRBJ1-2
V: TRBV29-1
CDR3: SVDTFYGYT

J: TRBJ1-1
V: TRBV20-1
CDR3: SARVGGRSLNTEAF

J: TRBJ1-1
V: TRBV20-1
CDR3: SALVGQTNTEAF

J: TRBJ2-3
V: TRBV12-3/TRBV12-4
CDR3: ASGLLTGTSTQY

J: TRBJ2-5
V: TRBV2
CDR3: ASTLGLAGVETQY

J: TRBJ2-1
V: TRBV7-2
CDR3: ASSLGRGRSYNEQF

J: TRBJ1-5
V: TRBV11-2
CDR3: ASSLAPPQPQH

J: TRBJ1-1
V: TRBV7-9
CDR3: ASSLYHRDWRAEAF

J: TRBJ2-1
V: TRBV7-2
CDR3: ASSLSSGGFGYNEQF

J: TRBJ1-1
V: TRBV27
CDR3: ASSLSGLNTEAF

J: TRBJ2-7
V: TRBV7-9
CDR3: ASSLEQGSHEQY

J: TRBJ1-2
V: TRBV12-3/TRBV12-4
CDR3: ASTDRAYGYT

J: TRBJ2-6
V: TRBV11-2
CDR3: ASSLNPPGSGANVLT

J: TRBJ2-6
V: TRBV12-3/TRBV12-4
CDR3: ASSPWEGTSGANVLT

J: TRBJ2-5
V: TRBV20-1
CDR3: SARRLAWYQETQY